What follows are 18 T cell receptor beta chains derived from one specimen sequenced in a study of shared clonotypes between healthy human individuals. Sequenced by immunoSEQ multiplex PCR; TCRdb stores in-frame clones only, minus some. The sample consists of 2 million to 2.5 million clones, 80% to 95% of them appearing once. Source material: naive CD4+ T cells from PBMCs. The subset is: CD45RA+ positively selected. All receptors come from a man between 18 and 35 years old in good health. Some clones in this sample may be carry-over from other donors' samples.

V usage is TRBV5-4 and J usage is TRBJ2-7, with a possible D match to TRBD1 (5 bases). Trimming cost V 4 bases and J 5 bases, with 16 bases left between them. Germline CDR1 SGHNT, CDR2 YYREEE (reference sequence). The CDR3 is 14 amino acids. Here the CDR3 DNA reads TGTGCCAGCAGCCTAACCTTGACAGACCACGAGCAGTACTTC. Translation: CASSLTLTDHEQYF.

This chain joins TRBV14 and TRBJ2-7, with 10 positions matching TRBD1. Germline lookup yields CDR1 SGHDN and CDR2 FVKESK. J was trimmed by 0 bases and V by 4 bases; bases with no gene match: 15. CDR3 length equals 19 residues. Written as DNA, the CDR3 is TGTGCCAGCAGCCCTTCGGACAGGGGGGCACACTTTGTCTCCTACGAGCAGTACTTC. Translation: CASSPSDRGAHFVSYEQYF. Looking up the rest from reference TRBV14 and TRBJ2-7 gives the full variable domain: EAGVTQFPSHSVIEKGQTVTLRCDPISGHDNLYWYRRVMGKEIKFLLHFVKESKQDESGMPNNRFLAERTGGTYSTLKVQPAELEDSGVYFCASSPSDRGAHFVSYEQYFGPGTRLTVT.

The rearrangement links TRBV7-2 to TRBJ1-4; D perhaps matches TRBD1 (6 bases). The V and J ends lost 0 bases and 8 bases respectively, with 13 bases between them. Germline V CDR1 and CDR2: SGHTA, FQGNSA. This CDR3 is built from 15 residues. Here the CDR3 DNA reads TGTGCCAGCAGCTTAGCGGGGGCGCGTTACGAAAAACTGTTTTTT. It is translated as CASSLAGARYEKLFF.

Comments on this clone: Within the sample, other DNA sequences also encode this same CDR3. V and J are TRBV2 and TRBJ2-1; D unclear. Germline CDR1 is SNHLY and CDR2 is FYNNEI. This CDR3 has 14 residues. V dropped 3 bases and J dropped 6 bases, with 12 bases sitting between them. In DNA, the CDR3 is TGTGCCAGCAGTGACCAAGTCCTCGGCAATGAGCAGTTCTTC. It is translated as CASSDQVLGNEQFF.

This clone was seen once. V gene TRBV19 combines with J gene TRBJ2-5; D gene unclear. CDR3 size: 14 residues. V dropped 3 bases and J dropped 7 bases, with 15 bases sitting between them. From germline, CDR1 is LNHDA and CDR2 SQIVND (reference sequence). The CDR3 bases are TGTGCCAGTAGTATTTCTGGATCGCATGCGACCCAGTACTTC. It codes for CASSISGSHATQYF. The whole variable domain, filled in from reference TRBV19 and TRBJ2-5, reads DGGITQSPKYLFRKEGQNVTLSCEQNLNHDAMYWYRQDPGQGLRLIYYSQIVNDFQKGDIAEGYSVSREKKESFPLTVTSAQKNPTAFYLCASSISGSHATQYFGPGTRLLVL.

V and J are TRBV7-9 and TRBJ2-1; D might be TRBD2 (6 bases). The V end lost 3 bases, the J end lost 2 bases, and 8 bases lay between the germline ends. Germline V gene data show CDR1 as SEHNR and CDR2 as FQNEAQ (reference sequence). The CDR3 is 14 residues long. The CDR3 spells CASSFSGPYNEQFF. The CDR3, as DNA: TGTGCCAGCAGCTTTAGCGGTCCCTACAATGAGCAGTTCTTC.

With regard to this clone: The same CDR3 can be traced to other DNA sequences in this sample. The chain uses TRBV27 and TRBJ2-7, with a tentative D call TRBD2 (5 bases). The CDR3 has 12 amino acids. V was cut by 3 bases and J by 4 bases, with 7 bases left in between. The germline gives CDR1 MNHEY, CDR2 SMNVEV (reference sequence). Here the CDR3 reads CASSLAGYEQYF. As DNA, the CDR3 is TGTGCCAGCAGTTTGGCGGGTTACGAGCAGTACTTC.

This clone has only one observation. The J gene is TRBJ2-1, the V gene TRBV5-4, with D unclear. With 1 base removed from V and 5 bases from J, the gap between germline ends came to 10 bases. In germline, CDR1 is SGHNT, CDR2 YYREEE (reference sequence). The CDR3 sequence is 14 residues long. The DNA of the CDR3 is TGTGCCAGCAGCTTGACAGCCCAGAACAATGAGCAGTTCTTC. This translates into CASSLTAQNNEQFF.

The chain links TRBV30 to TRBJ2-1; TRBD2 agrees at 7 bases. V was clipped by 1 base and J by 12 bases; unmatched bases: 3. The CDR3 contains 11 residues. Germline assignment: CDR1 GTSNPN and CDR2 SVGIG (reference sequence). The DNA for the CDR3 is TGTGCCTGGAGTGGGGGGGGTAGGCAGTTCTTC. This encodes CAWSGGGRQFF.

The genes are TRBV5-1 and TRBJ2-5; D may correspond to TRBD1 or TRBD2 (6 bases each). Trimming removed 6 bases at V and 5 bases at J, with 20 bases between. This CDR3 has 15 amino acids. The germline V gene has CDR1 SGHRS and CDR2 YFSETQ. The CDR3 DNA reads TGCGCCAGCACCAAGGGGGGAGCGGAAGGGGAGACCCAGTACTTC. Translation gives CASTKGGAEGETQYF.

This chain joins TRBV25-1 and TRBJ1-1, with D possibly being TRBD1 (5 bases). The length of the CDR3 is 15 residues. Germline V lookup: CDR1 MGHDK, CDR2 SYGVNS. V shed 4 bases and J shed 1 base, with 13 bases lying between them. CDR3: CASSVAGTSNTEAFF. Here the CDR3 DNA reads TGTGCCAGCAGTGTAGCCGGGACTTCGAACACTGAAGCTTTCTTT.

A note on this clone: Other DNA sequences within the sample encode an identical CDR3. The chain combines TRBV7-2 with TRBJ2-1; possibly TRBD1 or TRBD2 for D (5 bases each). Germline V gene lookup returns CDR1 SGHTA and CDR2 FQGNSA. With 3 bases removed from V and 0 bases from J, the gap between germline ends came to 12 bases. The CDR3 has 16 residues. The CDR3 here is CASSLGPLGSYNEQFF. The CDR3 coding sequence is TGTGCCAGCAGCTTGGGACCGTTGGGCTCCTACAATGAGCAGTTCTTC. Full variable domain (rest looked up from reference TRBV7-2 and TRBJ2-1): GAGVSQSPSNKVTEKGKDVELRCDPISGHTALYWYRQSLGQGLEFLIYFQGNSAPDKSGLPSDRFSAERTGGSVSTLTIQRTQQEDSAVYLCASSLGPLGSYNEQFFGPGTRLTVL.

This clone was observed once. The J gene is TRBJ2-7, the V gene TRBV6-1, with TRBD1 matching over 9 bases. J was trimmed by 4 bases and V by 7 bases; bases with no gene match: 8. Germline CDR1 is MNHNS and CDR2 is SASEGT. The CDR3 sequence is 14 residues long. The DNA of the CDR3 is TGTGCCAGCACCACCGGGACAGGGCTATACGAGCAGTACTTC. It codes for CASTTGTGLYEQYF.

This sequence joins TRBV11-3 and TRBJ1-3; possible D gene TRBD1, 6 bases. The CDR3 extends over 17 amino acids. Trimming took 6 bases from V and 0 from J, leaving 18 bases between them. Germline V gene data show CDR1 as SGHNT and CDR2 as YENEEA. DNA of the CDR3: TGTGCCAGCAGGTTACACCGGGACACCCGCTCTGGAAACACCATATATTTT. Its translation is CASRLHRDTRSGNTIYF.

The CDR3 DNA sequence: TGTGCCAGCAGCGGTAGCGGGACCTCCTACAATGAGCAGTTCTTC. Its translation is CASSGSGTSYNEQFF. V gene TRBV9 combines with J gene TRBJ2-1; the match to TRBD2 covers 8 bases. Trimming cost V 3 bases and J 0 bases; bases outside gene matches: 2. CDR1 and CDR2 (germline): SGDLS, YYNGEE. This CDR3 is 15 amino acids long.

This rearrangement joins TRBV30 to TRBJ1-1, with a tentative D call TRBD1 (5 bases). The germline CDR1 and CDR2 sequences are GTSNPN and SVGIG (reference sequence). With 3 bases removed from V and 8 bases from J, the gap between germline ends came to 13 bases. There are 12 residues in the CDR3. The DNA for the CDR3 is TGTGCCTGGAGGAGGGGACCTCGGGAAGCTTTCTTT. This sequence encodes CAWRRGPREAFF.

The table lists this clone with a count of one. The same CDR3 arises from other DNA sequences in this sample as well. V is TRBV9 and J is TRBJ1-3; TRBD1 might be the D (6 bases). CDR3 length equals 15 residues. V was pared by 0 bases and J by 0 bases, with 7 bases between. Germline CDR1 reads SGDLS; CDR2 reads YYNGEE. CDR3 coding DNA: TGTGCCAGCAGCGTAGGAGGGGGCTCTGGAAACACCATATATTTT. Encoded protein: CASSVGGGSGNTIYF.

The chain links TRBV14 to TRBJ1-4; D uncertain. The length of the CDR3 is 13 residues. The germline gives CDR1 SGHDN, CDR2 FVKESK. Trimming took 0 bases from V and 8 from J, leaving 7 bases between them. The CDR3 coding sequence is TGTGCCAGCAGCCAAGATCGCAGAGAAAAACTGTTTTTT. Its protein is CASSQDRREKLFF.